This TCR beta chain appears in the sequencing data of a study of blood T cell repertoires in COVID-19. Overall study: Sites in the United States, Italy and Spain provided acute and convalescent COVID-19 samples. T cells, B-cell-depleted T cells, or PBMCs provided the cDNA or gDNA that served as material.

Original processing notes: Researchers report that nucleated cell counts were estimated from reference gene primer amplification. Sequenced by immunoSEQ multiplex PCR; TCRdb stores in-frame clones only, minus some. The V and J calls and the clone size are those of that table, but D and trimming were determined from the DNA. The data contain 200,000 to 250,000 clones, roughly 87% of them singletons. This CDR3 contains 15 residues. CDR1 is SGHRS and CDR2 is YFSETQ in the germline V gene. V dropped 3 bases and J dropped 4 bases, with 16 bases sitting between them. This TCR was recovered from a man aged 40-50 years with active or convalescent COVID-19. The specimen sequenced was peripheral blood. The chain couples TRBV5-1 to TRBJ2-5; D is perhaps TRBD2 (6 bases). The CDR3 region is CASSSLGGSPETQYF. CDR3 coding DNA: TGCGCCAGCAGCTCCCTTGGGGGGAGCCCAGAGACCCAGTACTTC. Drawing the rest from reference TRBV5-1 and TRBJ2-5, the complete variable domain is KAGVTQTPRYLIKTRGQQVTLSCSPISGHRSVSWYQQTPGQGLQFLFEYFSETQRNKGNFPGRFSGRQFSNSRSEMNVSTLELGDSALYLCASSSLGGSPETQYFGPGTRLLVL.